This T cell receptor (beta chain) was sequenced for a study of shared clonotypes between healthy human individuals. Sequenced by immunoSEQ multiplex PCR; TCRdb stores in-frame clones only, minus some. In the table there are 2 million to 2.5 million clones, more than 85% of which are singletons. Positive CCR7 selection of CD45RO-negative cells yielded the naive CD8 cells, and terminally differentiated effector memory CD45RA+ cells were excluded. This CDR3 comprises 17 residues. Germline V lookup: CDR1 SEHNR, CDR2 FQNEAQ (reference sequence). Trimming took 0 bases from V and 4 from J; bases not matched to a gene: 12.

The chain couples TRBV7-9 to TRBJ2-7; 7 nucleotides match TRBD1. This clonotype originated in a man between 18 and 35 years old in good health. Some clones in this sample may be carry-over from other donors' samples. The sequenced material came from naive CD8+ T cells from PBMCs. CDR3 sequence (DNA): TGTGCCAGCAGCTTAGCGGGCTTGTCGCGACAGGGATACGAGCAGTACTTC. It is translated as CASSLAGLSRQGYEQYF.